These 2 T cell receptor beta chains originate from one sample sequenced in a study of blood T cell repertoires in COVID-19. The method was immunoSEQ multiplex PCR; TCRdb's version includes in-frame clones alone and lacks a portion of them. The repertoire holds roughly 160,000 clones, with 70% to 90% as singletons. Sequencing was done on a sample of peripheral blood. All receptors come from a man in his forties or fifties with acute or convalescent COVID-19.

This chain connects TRBV6-5 to TRBJ1-4, with TRBD1 identical over 7 bases. The V gene end was trimmed by 4 bases and the J gene end by 0 bases; junction bases not matched to a gene: 5. The CDR3 contains 16 residues. Germline-derived CDR1 and CDR2 are MNHEY and SVGAGI. The CDR3 DNA reads TGTGCCAGCAGTTCCAGGGGGATCACAACTAATGAAAAACTGTTTTTT. Protein sequence: CASSSRGITTNEKLFF.

Turning to this clone: Other DNA sequences in this sample translate to the same CDR3. For the CDR3, the DNA is TGTGCCAGTAGTATAAGAGGCGCTCAGCCCCAGCATTTT. Translating gives CASSIRGAQPQHF. The J gene is TRBJ1-5, the V gene TRBV19; D gene uncertain. Germline loops: CDR1 LNHDA, CDR2 SQIVND (reference sequence). V dropped 2 bases and J dropped 6 bases, with 8 bases sitting between them. The CDR3 runs 13 residues. The variable domain in full, completed from reference TRBV19 and TRBJ1-5, reads DGGITQSPKYLFRKEGQNVTLSCEQNLNHDAMYWYRQDPGQGLRLIYYSQIVNDFQKGDIAEGYSVSREKKESFPLTVTSAQKNPTAFYLCASSIRGAQPQHFGDGTRLSIL.